This entry lists 15 T cell receptor beta chains sequenced from one sample in a study of preoperative IRX-2 immunotherapy in early breast cancer. Documented treatment: preoperative locoregional IRX-2 cytokine immunotherapy. Repertoires were generated with immunoSEQ multiplex PCR, while TCRdb's copy carries only in-frame clones and drops some. Here the sample spans 35,000 to 50,000 clones, roughly 95% being singletons. This sample comprised tumor tissue, obtained after IRX-2 immunotherapy. Receptor source: a human donor with breast cancer.

The V call is TRBV7-2, the J call TRBJ1-2, with D possibly TRBD1 on 5 matching bases. Looked up from germline, CDR1 is SGHTA and CDR2 is FQGNSA. The CDR3 sequence is 13 residues long. V was shortened by 5 bases and J by 6 bases, with 13 bases between the two germline ends. CDR3 loop: CASSRAGADGYTF. The CDR3 DNA reads as TGTGCCAGCAGCCGAGCTGGGGCGGATGGCTACACCTTC.

This sequence joins TRBV5-1 and TRBJ1-6; D remains unclear. Germline values: CDR1 SGHRS, CDR2 YFSETQ. CDR3 length: 11 amino acids. Trimming removed 0 bases from V and 13 bases from J, with 5 bases in between. The CDR3 coding sequence is TGCGCCAGCAGCTTGGATGGTCCCCTCCACTTT. This codes for CASSLDGPLHF. Drawing the rest from reference TRBV5-1 and TRBJ1-6, the complete variable domain is KAGVTQTPRYLIKTRGQQVTLSCSPISGHRSVSWYQQTPGQGLQFLFEYFSETQRNKGNFPGRFSGRQFSNSRSEMNVSTLELGDSALYLCASSLDGPLHFGNGTRLTVT.

The V call is TRBV7-8, the J call TRBJ2-7; no clear D gene. Germline CDR1 is SGHVS and CDR2 is FQNEAQ. V was trimmed by 1 base and J by 5 bases, leaving 12 bases between them. There are 14 residues in the CDR3. The CDR3 bases are TGTGCCAGCAGCTTAGGGGCCCTGAGGAACGAGCAGTACTTC. The encoded protein is CASSLGALRNEQYF.

The J gene is TRBJ1-1, the V gene TRBV6-5; tentative D call: TRBD1 (6 bases). Trimming stripped 6 bases from V and 11 bases from J, with 13 bases between. The CDR3 extends over 11 amino acids. Germline V CDR1 and CDR2: MNHEY, SVGAGI. DNA for the CDR3: TGTGCCAGCAGAGGTACAGGGAATGCTTTCTTT. It specifies CASRGTGNAFF.

The chain recombines TRBV4-3 with TRBJ1-3; 7 nucleotides align to TRBD1. V lost 3 bases to trimming and J lost 0 bases; unmatched junction nucleotides: 8. Germline-derived CDR1 and CDR2 are LGHNA and YSLEER. The CDR3 runs 17 residues. CDR3 bases: TGCGCCAGCAGCCATTTAGGGGACAGTAGCTCTGGAAACACCATATATTTT. Translated, it gives CASSHLGDSSSGNTIYF.

This clone turned up a few times. This chain uses TRBV10-3 with TRBJ2-7; D remains unclear. Germline V gene data show CDR1 as ENHRY and CDR2 as SYGVKD. The CDR3 sequence is 14 residues long. With 0 bases removed from V and 0 bases from J, the gap between germline ends came to 6 bases. CDR3 DNA sequence: TGTGCCATCAGTGAGTCACCGGACTCCTACGAGCAGTACTTC. As protein: CAISESPDSYEQYF.

The chain uses TRBV7-2 and TRBJ1-2, with 10 bases fitting TRBD1. The germline V gene encodes CDR1 SGHTA and CDR2 FQGNSA. Trimming removed 4 bases from V and 8 bases from J; junction bases left unmatched: 13. This CDR3 contains 16 residues. CDR3 DNA sequence: TGTGCCAGCAGCTACGGACGGACAGGGGGAAATCGGGGCTACACCTTC. Amino acids: CASSYGRTGGNRGYTF.

The V call is TRBV10-3, the J call TRBJ1-1, with 7 positions matching TRBD1. V lost 2 bases, J lost 4 bases, and 4 bases stayed unmatched. The CDR3 consists of 14 residues. Looked up from germline, CDR1 is ENHRY and CDR2 is SYGVKD. CDR3 sequence (DNA): TGTGCCATCAGTGAGCGACAGGGCCCCACTGAAGCTTTCTTT. Amino acids: CAISERQGPTEAFF.

V usage is TRBV15 and J usage is TRBJ2-3; 10 bases fit TRBD2. After removal of 0 bases from V and 7 bases from J, the junction contained 13 bases not matched to a gene. The CDR3 runs to 18 residues. CDR1 is LNHNV and CDR2 is YYDKDF in the germline V gene (reference sequence). The CDR3 sequence: CATSREFTSGDPGYTQYF. In DNA, the CDR3 is TGTGCCACCAGCAGAGAATTCACTAGCGGGGACCCGGGGTATACGCAGTATTTT. The whole variable domain, remainder taken from reference TRBV15 and TRBJ2-3, is DAMVIQNPRYQVTQFGKPVTLSCSQTLNHNVMYWYQQKSSQAPKLLFHYYDKDFNNEADTPDNFQSRRPNTSFCFLDIRSPGLGDTAMYLCATSREFTSGDPGYTQYFGPGTRLTVL.

V gene TRBV19 combines with J gene TRBJ2-1; D is perhaps TRBD1 (5 bases). Germline CDR1 is LNHDA and CDR2 is SQIVND (reference sequence). Trimming took off 10 bases at V and 4 bases at J, with 17 bases between the two ends. The CDR3 is 14 residues long. CDR3 sequence: CATRPGQGYNEQFF. The CDR3 bases are TGTGCCACCCGCCCAGGACAAGGATACAATGAGCAGTTCTTC.

The chain combines TRBV6-8 with TRBJ1-5; D remains unclear. Deletions cut 7 bases from V and 11 bases from J, with 15 bases between. The germline gives CDR1 MNHGY, CDR2 SAAAGT. The CDR3 consists of 12 residues. The CDR3 DNA reads TGTGCCAGCATTAACAGTTCCCTGGCCCAGCATTTT. Translating it yields CASINSSLAQHF.

The rearrangement uses TRBV30 and TRBJ1-3; the D is unclear. The V end was cut by 2 bases, the J end by 0 bases, with 8 bases between. This CDR3 has 14 amino acids. Germline loops: CDR1 GTSNPN, CDR2 SVGIG (reference sequence). CDR3: CAWSSVDSGNTIYF. For the CDR3, the DNA is TGTGCCTGGAGTTCCGTGGACTCTGGAAACACCATATATTTT.

The chain employs TRBV5-1 and TRBJ2-5, with TRBD2 matching over 7 bases. This CDR3 is 17 amino acids long. The V segment lost 0 bases and the J segment 1 base; nucleotides outside the gene matches: 9. Germline CDR1 reads SGHRS; CDR2 reads YFSETQ. CDR3 protein: CASSLALVRGIQETQYF. The DNA for the CDR3 is TGCGCCAGCAGCTTGGCCCTGGTGCGGGGGATCCAAGAGACCCAGTACTTC.

The chain is built from TRBV30 and TRBJ1-1; TRBD1 agrees at 7 bases. CDR3 size: 15 residues. Trimming at V came to 3 bases and at J to 3 bases, leaving 10 bases not matched to a gene. Germline loops: CDR1 GTSNPN, CDR2 SVGIG (reference sequence). The CDR3, as DNA: TGTGCCTGGAGCCAGGGGGGGGCCGGATACACTGAAGCTTTCTTT. Translation gives CAWSQGGAGYTEAFF.

The chain has TRBV6-4 and TRBJ2-3; 7 bases line up with TRBD2. This CDR3 contains 15 residues. Germline CDR1 is MRHNA and CDR2 is SNTAGT. V dropped 4 bases and J dropped 4; count of bases not matched to a gene: 8. The CDR3 region has the DNA TGTGCCAGCAGTGTAGGGGAGGGGAGTGCAGATACGCAGTATTTT. Translation gives CASSVGEGSADTQYF.